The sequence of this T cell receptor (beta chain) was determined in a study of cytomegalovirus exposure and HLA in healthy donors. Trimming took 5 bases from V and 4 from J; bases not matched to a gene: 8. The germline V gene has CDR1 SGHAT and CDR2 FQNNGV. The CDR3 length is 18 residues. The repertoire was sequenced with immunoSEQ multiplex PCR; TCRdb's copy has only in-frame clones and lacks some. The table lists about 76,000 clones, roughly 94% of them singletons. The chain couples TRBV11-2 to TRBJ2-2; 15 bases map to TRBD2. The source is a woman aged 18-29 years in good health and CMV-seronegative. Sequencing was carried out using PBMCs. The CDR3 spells CASSAGLAGGLGTGELFF. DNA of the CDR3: TGTGCCAGCAGCGCCGGACTAGCGGGGGGGCTGGGCACCGGGGAGCTGTTTTTT. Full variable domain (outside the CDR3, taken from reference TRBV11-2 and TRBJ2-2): EAGVAQSPRYKIIEKRQSVAFWCNPISGHATLYWYQQILGQGPKLLIQFQNNGVVDDSQLPKDRFSAERLKGVDSTLKIQPAKLEDSAVYLCASSAGLAGGLGTGELFFGEGSRLTVL.